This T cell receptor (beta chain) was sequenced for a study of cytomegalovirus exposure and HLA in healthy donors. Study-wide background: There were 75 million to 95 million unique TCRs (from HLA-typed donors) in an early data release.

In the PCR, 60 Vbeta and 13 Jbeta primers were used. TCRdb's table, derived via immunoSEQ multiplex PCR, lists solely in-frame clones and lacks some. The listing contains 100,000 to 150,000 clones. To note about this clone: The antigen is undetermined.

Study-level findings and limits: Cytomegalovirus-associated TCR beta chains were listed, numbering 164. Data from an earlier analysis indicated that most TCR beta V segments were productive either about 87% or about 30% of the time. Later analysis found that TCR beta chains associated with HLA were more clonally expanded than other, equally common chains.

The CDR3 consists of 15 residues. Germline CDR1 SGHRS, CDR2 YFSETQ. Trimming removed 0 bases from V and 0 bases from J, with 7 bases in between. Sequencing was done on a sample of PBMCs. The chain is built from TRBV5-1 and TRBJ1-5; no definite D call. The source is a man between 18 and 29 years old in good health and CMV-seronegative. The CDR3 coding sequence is TGCGCCAGCAGCTTGGCCCCAGATAGCAATCAGCCCCAGCATTTT. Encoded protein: CASSLAPDSNQPQHF.